Presented here are 24 T cell receptor beta chains from one specimen sequenced in a study of CD8+CD57+ T cells in acquired aplastic anemia. The template for TCR beta VDJ and CDR3 sequence profiling was genomic DNA. TCRdb passed the reads through MiXCR, listing each CDR3 protein once. The repertoire holds under 200,000 distinct CDR3 sequences, roughly 43% seen once, with 2.5% to 3.5% in the top ten. CD8+CD57+ cell expansion had been shown by flow cytometry in patients chosen for sequencing. Sequenced material: sorted CD4+, CD8+, or CD8+CD57+ T cells (not recorded which) from PBMCs. The receptors were gathered from a human donor with aplastic anemia.

This clonotype was found a few times. The V call is TRBV29-1, the J call TRBJ1-2; TRBD1 is a possible D gene (5 bases). Deletions cut 2 bases from V and 2 bases from J, with 9 bases between. This CDR3 has 13 residues. Germline CDR1 reads SQVTM; CDR2 reads ANQGSEA. The CDR3 DNA is TGCAGCGTTGAACTCTCAGGGAACTATGGCTACACCTTC. It encodes CSVELSGNYGYTF.

This clonotype is a singleton in its sample. This chain uses TRBV2 with TRBJ1-2, with 7 nucleotides matching TRBD1. The CDR3 spans 13 residues. V lost 10 bases, J lost 3 bases, and 8 bases stayed unmatched. Germline V gene sequence: CDR1 SNHLY, CDR2 FYNNEI. CDR3 amino acids: CAIRGQADYGYTF. DNA of the CDR3: TGTGCCATTCGAGGACAGGCGGACTATGGCTACACCTTC.

This clonotype was seen ten or more times. The CDR3 sequence is CAIRGGSYNEQFF. In DNA, the CDR3 is TGTGCCATTCGTGGGGGCTCCTACAATGAGCAGTTCTTC. This sequence joins TRBV12-3 or TRBV12-4 and TRBJ2-1, with D possibly being TRBD1 or TRBD2 (5 bases each). V was trimmed by 10 bases and J by 0 bases, leaving 10 bases between them. The CDR3 is made up of 13 amino acids.

The chain combines TRBV11-1 with TRBJ2-1; TRBD1 matches at 8 bases. The CDR3 extends over 15 amino acids. V shed 4 bases and J 5 bases; nucleotides not matched to a gene: 7. Germline CDR1 reads SGHAT; CDR2 reads FQDESV (reference sequence). CDR3 protein: CASSSRDRGNNEQFF. As DNA, the CDR3 is TGTGCCAGCAGCTCCAGAGACAGGGGTAACAATGAGCAGTTCTTC. The full variable domain, rest sourced from reference TRBV11-1 and TRBJ2-1, is EAEVAQSPRYKITEKSQAVAFWCDPISGHATLYWYRQILGQGPELLVQFQDESVVDDSQLPKDRFSAERLKGVDSTLKIQPAELGDSAMYLCASSSRDRGNNEQFFGPGTRLTVL.

Notes on this clonotype: It may be a read error: a sequence one base away is much more abundant. The chain carries TRBV3-1 and TRBJ2-7; D is unresolved. Germline V gives CDR1 LGHDT, CDR2 YNNKEL (reference sequence). CDR3 size: 12 residues. CDR3 sequence (DNA): TGTGCCAGCAGCCAAGTTCGCTACGAGCAGTGCTTC. Amino acid sequence: CASSQVRYEQCF.

This clonotype was counted many times. This chain links TRBV27 with TRBJ2-5; D gene unclear. Germline loops: CDR1 MNHEY, CDR2 SMNVEV (reference sequence). CDR3 length: 12 amino acids. V was shortened by 4 bases and J by 4 bases, with 7 bases between the two germline ends. In DNA form, the CDR3 reads TGTGCCAGCAGTTCGTTAGGAGAGACCCAGTACTTC. It is translated as CASSSLGETQYF.

About this clonotype itself: A much larger clone lies a single base off, so this may be a read error. The DNA is omitted, as the CDR3 cannot be located on it reliably, and the CDR3 follows TCRdb's listing. The J gene is TRBJ2-1, the V gene TRBV9. The germline V gene encodes CDR1 SGDLS and CDR2 YYNGEE. Including both end residues, the CDR3 is 14 amino acids long. The CDR3 protein is CASSVAVGTNEQSF.

On this clonotype: A much more abundant neighbour one base away suggests this may be a read error. V is TRBV9 and J is TRBJ2-1, with 8 bases matching TRBD2. V shed 6 bases, J shed 5 bases, and the junction held 10 bases outside the gene matches. Germline assignment: CDR1 SGDLS and CDR2 YYNGEE. The CDR3 sequence is 15 residues long. The CDR3 sequence is CASTVALAVNNEQFF. The CDR3 DNA reads TGTGCCAGCACCGTCGCACTAGCGGTTAACAATGAGCAGTTCTTC. The variable domain in full, completed from reference TRBV9 and TRBJ2-1, reads DSGVTQTPKHLITATGQRVTLRCSPRSGDLSVYWYQQSLDQGLQFLIQYYNGEERAKGNILERFSAQQFPDLHSELNLSSLELGDSALYFCASTVALAVNNEQFFGPGTRLTVL.

This chain links TRBV29-1 with TRBJ2-1; D not resolved. The CDR3 is 11 residues long. Germline V CDR1 and CDR2: SQVTM, ANQGSEA. V lost 7 bases and J 6 bases, leaving 10 bases between the germline ends. CDR3 nucleotide sequence: TGCAGCGGGGGTTCCGGCAATGAGCAGTTCTTC. It yields the protein CSGGSGNEQFF.

As regards this clonotype: A read error may be the cause here, since a much bigger clone is one base away. CDR3 coding DNA: TGTGCCAGCAGTTTAACGGGGGTGGATGAAAAACTGCTTTTT. It yields the protein CASSLTGVDEKLLF. The chain is built from TRBV12-3 or TRBV12-4 and TRBJ1-4; tentatively, D is TRBD1 (5 bases). This CDR3 contains 14 residues.

This clonotype showed up just once. The chain couples TRBV9 to TRBJ2-5; 15 bases are shared with TRBD2. V was pared by 4 bases and J by 6 bases, with 10 bases of the junction left unmatched. Germline CDR1 reads SGDLS; CDR2 reads YYNGEE. This CDR3 spans 17 amino acids. The CDR3 loop reads CASSTRTSGGAAKTQYF. As DNA, the CDR3 is TGTGCCAGCAGCACTCGGACTAGCGGGGGGGCCGCCAAGACCCAGTACTTC.

A single count supports this clonotype. One end of the junction varies from germline; a read error may be responsible. J is TRBJ2-3 and V is TRBV7-9; TRBD1 might be the D (6 bases). Germline loops: CDR1 SEHNR, CDR2 FQNEAQ (reference sequence). The CDR3 is made up of 13 amino acids. The CDR3 is CASSFWDTDTQYF. In nucleotides, the CDR3 is TGTGCCAGCAGCTTTTGGGACACAGATACGCAATATTTT.

In its sample, this clonotype was seen many times. The V call is TRBV7-8, the J call TRBJ1-2; D gene uncertain. The CDR3 extends over 13 amino acids. The germline V and J ends were trimmed by 6 bases and 7 bases, with 15 bases remaining between them. Germline CDR1 and CDR2: SGHVS and FQNEAQ. CDR3 amino acids: CASSIDGPGGYTF. The CDR3 region has the DNA TGTGCCAGCAGTATCGACGGTCCGGGTGGCTACACCTTC.

This clonotype was recorded once. The J gene is TRBJ2-7, the V gene TRBV29-1, with 8 bases matching TRBD1. The CDR3 is made up of 13 amino acids. Germline lookup yields CDR1 SQVTM and CDR2 ANQGSEA. The V segment lost 4 bases and the J segment 0 bases; nucleotides outside the gene matches: 2. In nucleotides, the CDR3 is TGCAGCGTTGCAGGGGGCCCCTCCTACGAGCAGTACTTC. Amino acid sequence: CSVAGGPSYEQYF.

This clonotype appeared many times. V usage is TRBV24-1 and J usage is TRBJ2-1, with 11 bases that match TRBD2. This CDR3 region has 13 residues. Trimming at V came to 10 bases and at J to 3 bases, leaving 1 base not matched to a gene. Germline values: CDR1 KGHDR, CDR2 SFDVKD. The CDR3 nucleotides are TGTGCCACGGGGACTAGCGGCTACAATGAGCAGTTCTTC. This sequence encodes CATGTSGYNEQFF.

Worth noting for this clonotype: A clone one base away is much larger, so this may be a read error. The V gene is TRBV20-1, the J gene TRBJ2-4, with D perhaps TRBD1 (6 bases). CDR1 and CDR2 from the germline V gene are DFQATT and SNEGSKA (reference sequence). There are 16 residues in the CDR3. CDR3 amino acids: CSARVPGRGSKNIKYF. CDR3 coding DNA: TGCAGTGCTAGAGTTCCTGGCAGGGGATCCAAAAACATTAAGTACTTC.

About this clonotype: At one end the junction does not follow the germline gene, possibly because of a read error. This chain uses TRBV15 with TRBJ1-1, with a weak D call TRBD1 (5 bases). The CDR3 loop spans 14 amino acids. CDR1 LNHNV and CDR2 YYDKDF come from the germline V gene (reference sequence). CDR3 sequence (DNA): TGTGCCACCAGCAGAGTGGGACGCGAGGCTGAAGCTTTCTTC. Its protein is CATSRVGREAEAFF.

This chain connects TRBV2 to TRBJ1-2; TRBD1 matches 11 bases. Germline CDR1 reads SNHLY; CDR2 reads FYNNEI. V was clipped by 2 bases and J by 8 bases; unmatched bases: 4. The CDR3 has 14 amino acids. CDR3 sequence: CASSESGQGEGYTF. CDR3 DNA: TGTGCCAGCAGTGAATCGGGACAGGGGGAGGGCTACACCTTC.

The chain joins TRBV6-5 to TRBJ2-5; D remains ambiguous. Germline V CDR1 and CDR2: MNHEY, SVGAGI. The CDR3 has 14 amino acids. Trimming cost V 2 bases and J 1 base, with 8 bases left between them. CDR3 bases: TGTGCCAGCAGTTACGACGGCACCCAAGAGACCCAGTACTTC. It yields the protein CASSYDGTQETQYF.

This clonotype occurred many times. The chain is built from TRBV30 and TRBJ2-7, with D possibly matching TRBD2 (6 bases). Trimming pared 8 bases from V and 5 bases from J, leaving 16 bases between. The germline CDR1 and CDR2 sequences are GTSNPN and SVGIG (reference sequence). This CDR3 comprises 12 residues. The CDR3, as DNA: TGTGCCCAAGGTACGGGAGATAACGAGCAGTACTTC. This encodes CAQGTGDNEQYF.

A remark on this clonotype: This may be a read error, as it is one base from a much larger clone. The chain is built from TRBV6-4 and TRBJ2-3; 10 nucleotides line up with TRBD1. The CDR3 totals 13 residues. Germline trimming cut 4 bases from V and 5 bases from J; bases unmatched to any gene: 0. CDR1 and CDR2 from the germline V gene are MRHNA and SNTAGT. DNA for the CDR3: TGTGCCAGCAGTGGGGACAGGGGAGATACGCAGTATTTT. Encoded protein: CASSGDRGDTQYF.

The sample holds one count of this clonotype. This chain connects TRBV10-1 to TRBJ2-1; no clear D gene. Germline lookup yields CDR1 WNHNN and CDR2 SYGVQD (reference sequence). V was shortened by 2 bases and J by 8 bases, with 4 bases between the two germline ends. The CDR3 has 11 amino acids. The CDR3 reads CASSEGYEQFF. The CDR3 bases are TGCGCCAGCAGTGAGGGGTATGAGCAGTTCTTC.

The J gene is TRBJ2-7, the V gene TRBV19; TRBD1 is a possible D gene (6 bases). With 4 bases removed from V and 4 bases from J, the gap between germline ends came to 11 bases. The germline CDR1 and CDR2 sequences are LNHDA and SQIVND (reference sequence). The CDR3 contains 13 residues. The CDR3 region is CASSNRAGYEQYF. The CDR3, as DNA: TGTGCCAGTAGTAACAGGGCAGGGTACGAGCAGTACTTC.

To note about this clonotype: Since a much larger clone is just one base distant, this may be a read error. The J gene is TRBJ2-5, the V gene TRBV9, with TRBD1 identical over 8 bases. Germline CDR1 SGDLS, CDR2 YYNGEE. This CDR3 has 15 amino acids. CDR3 bases: TGCGCCAGCAGCTTATGGCCAGGGGGCGGGGAGACCCAGTGCTTC. Protein product: CASSLWPGGGETQCF.